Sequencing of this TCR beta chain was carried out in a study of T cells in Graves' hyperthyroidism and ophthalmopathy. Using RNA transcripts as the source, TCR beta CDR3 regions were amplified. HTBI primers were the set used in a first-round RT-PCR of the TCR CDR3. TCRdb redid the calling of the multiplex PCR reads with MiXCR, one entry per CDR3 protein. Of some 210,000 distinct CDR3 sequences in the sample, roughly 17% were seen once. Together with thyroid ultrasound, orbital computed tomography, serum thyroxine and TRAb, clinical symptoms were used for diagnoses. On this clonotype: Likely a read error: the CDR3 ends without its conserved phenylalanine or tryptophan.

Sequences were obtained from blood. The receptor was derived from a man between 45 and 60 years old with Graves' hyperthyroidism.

CDR3 in amino acids: CASSEGRVTYEQYL. For the CDR3, the DNA is TGTGCCAGTAGCGAGGGGCGGGTCACCTACGAGCAGTACCTC. The rearrangement uses TRBV11-1 and TRBJ2-7; D tentatively fits TRBD1 or TRBD2 (5 bases each). CDR3 length equals 14 residues. V lost 9 bases and J 2 bases, leaving 17 bases between the germline ends. Germline CDR1 and CDR2: SGHAT and FQDESV (reference sequence).